The TCR beta chain described here comes from a study of T cells expressing NK-cell markers. About the study: The TCR beta repertoires originated in sorted CD3+CD56+NKG2C+, CD3+CD56+NKG2C- and CD3+CD56-NKG2C+ T cells.

Study-level findings and limits: Leadership of the CD3+CD56-NKG2C+ fraction also belonged to these clonotypes in a handful of donors.

UMIs were included in TCR beta cDNA generated by 5'RACE template switching. One entry per CDR3 protein, without DNA, is what TCRdb gives after re-calling the 5' RACE reads. The data show roughly 420,000 distinct CDR3 sequences, and the top ten clones hold 7.3%. CDR1 is LGHDT and CDR2 is YNNKEL in the germline V gene (reference sequence). CDR3 size: 15 residues. To note about this clonotype: Its antigen is not identified.

The sequence was collected from a woman between 18 and 70 years old in good health. V and J are TRBV3-1 and TRBJ1-6; the TRBD1 assignment by TCRdb is unverifiable without DNA. Sequenced sample: blood T cells: a sorted CD56 or NKG2C T cell subset, CD4+ or CD8+ T cells, or bulk PBMC T cells (not recorded which). The CDR3: CASRPLTGSTSPLHF. The full variable domain, rest sourced from reference TRBV3-1 and TRBJ1-6, is DTAVSQTPKYLVTQMGNDKSIKCEQNLGHDTMYWYKQDSKKFLKIMFSYNNKELIINETVPNRFSPKSPDKAHLNLHINSLELGDSAVYFCASRPLTGSTSPLHFGNGTRLTVT.